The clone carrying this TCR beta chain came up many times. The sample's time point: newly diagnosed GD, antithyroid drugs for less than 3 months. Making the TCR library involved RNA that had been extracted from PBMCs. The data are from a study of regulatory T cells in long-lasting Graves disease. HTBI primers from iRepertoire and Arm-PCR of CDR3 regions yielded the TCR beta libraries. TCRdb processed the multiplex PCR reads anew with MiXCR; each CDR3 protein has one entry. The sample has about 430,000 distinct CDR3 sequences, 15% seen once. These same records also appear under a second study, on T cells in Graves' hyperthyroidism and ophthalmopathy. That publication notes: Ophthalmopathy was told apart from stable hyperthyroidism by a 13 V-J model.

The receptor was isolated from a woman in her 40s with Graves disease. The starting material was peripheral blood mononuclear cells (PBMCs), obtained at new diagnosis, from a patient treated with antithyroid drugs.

The CDR3 DNA reads TGTGCCAGCAGTCATGGGGGCAGCGGCACTGAAGCTTTCTTT. Its protein product is CASSHGGSGTEAFF. The chain couples TRBV27 to TRBJ1-1, with a weak D call TRBD1 (6 bases). The germline V and J ends were trimmed by 5 bases and 4 bases, with 14 bases remaining between them. The CDR3 extends over 14 amino acids. Germline V CDR1 and CDR2: MNHEY, SMNVEV (reference sequence).